This T cell receptor (beta chain) comes out of a study of OX40 agonist ivuxolimab in advanced cancers. CDR3 size: 12 residues. V shed 3 bases and J shed 5 bases, with 7 bases lying between them. Germline V gives CDR1 LNHDA, CDR2 SQIVND (reference sequence). Assay used: immunoSEQ multiplex PCR; TCRdb lists only in-frame clones, some missing. The sample has approximately 60,000 clones, around 84% seen once; the top ten hold 5%. The source of this sequence is an adult with an advanced solid tumor such as melanoma, head and neck, liver or kidney cancer. This rearrangement joins TRBV19 to TRBJ1-1; D gene ambiguous. The sample in question was CD4+ or CD8+ T cells sorted from blood, obtained in a trial of the OX40 agonist ivuxolimab. The CDR3 coding sequence is TGTGCCAGTAGTATTGGGATTACTGAAGCTTTCTTT. Protein sequence: CASSIGITEAFF.